The rows below give T cell receptor beta chains drawn from one sample of a study of blood T cell repertoires in COVID-19. TCRdb keeps only in-frame clones here, not all; method: immunoSEQ multiplex PCR. The sample comprises about 92,000 clones, 70% to 90% of which are singletons, and around 12% rests with the top ten. What was sequenced was peripheral blood. These receptors all stem from a human donor in a cohort sampled during active COVID-19. Both conserved end residues are part of each CDR3. The D gene is left open where the match is weak. The size entry is marked missing in some rows and otherwise reads once, few, many or a size class.

j_call	clone_size	v_call	d_call	cdr3_aa	cdr3_nt
TRBJ1-4	-	TRBV10-3	-	CAIRGAETLNEKLFF	TGTGCCATCAGGGGGGCCGAGACTCTTAATGAAAAACTGTTTTTT
TRBJ2-7	-	TRBV6-5	TRBD2	CASSYGLAGAYEQYF	TGTGCCAGCAGTTACGGTCTAGCGGGAGCTTACGAGCAGTACTTC
TRBJ1-1	-	TRBV7-3	-	CASSLGGFPEAFF	TGTGCCAGCAGCTTAGGAGGGTTTCCTGAAGCTTTCTTT
TRBJ1-1	-	TRBV12-5	-	CASGFREGTEAFF	TGTGCTAGTGGGTTCCGGGAAGGCACTGAAGCTTTCTTT
TRBJ2-3	-	TRBV3-1/TRBV3-2	-	CASSQDDLLSPDTQYF	TGTGCCAGCAGCCAAGATGACTTATTAAGCCCAGATACGCAGTATTTT
TRBJ1-5	few	TRBV19	TRBD1	CASSGRQGVGSNQPQHF	TGTGCCAGTAGTGGAAGACAGGGGGTAGGGAGCAATCAGCCCCAGCATTTT
TRBJ1-2	-	TRBV7-2	TRBD1	CASSNRDRWSGYTF	TGTGCCAGCAGCAACCGGGACAGGTGGTCTGGCTACACCTTC
TRBJ1-1	-	TRBV7-3	-	CASSSPGGYTEAFF	TGTGCCAGCAGCTCCCCCGGGGGATATACTGAAGCTTTCTTT
TRBJ1-3	-	TRBV28	-	CASSLSPPKRNTIYF	TGTGCCAGCAGTTTGAGTCCCCCGAAGAGGAACACCATATATTTT
TRBJ2-7	-	TRBV9	TRBD1	CASSSSRDRGSYEQYF	TGTGCCAGCAGCTCAAGCCGGGACAGGGGTTCATACGAGCAGTACTTC
TRBJ2-3	-	TRBV4-3	TRBD1	CASSHGQGTDTQYF	TGCGCCAGCAGCCACGGACAGGGAACAGATACGCAGTATTTT
TRBJ1-2	-	TRBV18	-	CASSPPGAGDRRGYTF	TGTGCCAGCTCACCACCAGGCGCAGGGGATCGGCGAGGCTACACCTTC
TRBJ2-2	-	TRBV7-9	-	CASSLQLVYLPNTGELFF	TGTGCCAGCAGCTTACAACTAGTATATCTCCCGAACACCGGGGAGCTGTTTTTT
TRBJ2-7	few	TRBV11-2	-	CASSANRDSSYEQYF	TGTGCCAGCAGCGCAAACCGGGACTCCTCCTACGAGCAGTACTTC
TRBJ1-1	few	TRBV7-9	-	CASSLAGGLPKAFF	TGTGCCAGCAGCTTAGCGGGCGGGTTACCTAAAGCTTTCTTT
TRBJ1-2	-	TRBV13	TRBD1	CASSLGGQGAGYGYTF	TGTGCCAGCAGCTTAGGCGGGCAGGGGGCTGGCTATGGCTACACCTTC
TRBJ1-3	-	TRBV4-3	-	CASSQGPGGSGNTIYF	TGCGCCAGCAGCCAAGGTCCCGGGGGCTCTGGAAACACCATATATTTT
TRBJ1-1	-	TRBV28	TRBD1	CASSLQGAGVEAFF	TGTGCCAGCAGTTTACAGGGGGCCGGGGTTGAAGCTTTCTTT
TRBJ1-2	-	TRBV19	TRBD1	CASSTSDRVGGYTF	TGTGCCAGTAGTACCTCCGACAGGGTAGGTGGCTACACCTTC
TRBJ2-7	-	TRBV27	-	CASSSRAARYSYEQYF	TGTGCCAGCAGTTCCCGCGCGGCCCGCTACTCCTACGAGCAGTACTTC
TRBJ1-3	few	TRBV19	-	CASSTTGGNTIYF	TGTGCCAGTAGTACGACGGGAGGAAACACCATATATTTT
TRBJ2-3	-	TRBV11-2	TRBD2	CASSLEVGLAGADTQYF	TGTGCCAGCAGCTTAGAGGTAGGACTAGCGGGAGCAGATACGCAGTATTTT